This T cell receptor beta chain was recorded in a study of CD8 T cells in Susac syndrome. RNA was extracted with the RNeasy kit, and a quantity of roughly 0.5 to 1 ug was reverse transcribed using random hexamers. Across 54 Vbeta and 13 Jbeta, immunoSEQ multiplex PCR amplified TCR beta CDR3. TCRdb redid the calling of the immunoSEQ multiplex PCR reads with MiXCR, one entry per CDR3 protein. This sample carries around 130,000 distinct CDR3 sequences, 80% to 85% of them seen once, and the ten largest clones take around 0.51%. The CDR3 is 15 residues long. The V end was cut by 5 bases, the J end by 5 bases, with 16 bases between. Germline V gives CDR1 MDHEN, CDR2 SYDVKM.

The chain links TRBV28 to TRBJ1-5; maybe TRBD1 (5 bases). The specimen sequenced was CD8+ T cells from PBMCs. This receptor was identified in a human donor with multiple sclerosis. CDR3 sequence reads: CASSLVWGMHQPQHF. In DNA, the CDR3 is TGTGCCAGCAGTCTGGTTTGGGGGATGCATCAGCCCCAGCATTTT.